A selection of T cell receptor beta chains follows, all from one sample in a study of cytomegalovirus exposure and HLA in healthy donors. TCRdb keeps only in-frame clones here, not all; method: immunoSEQ multiplex PCR. The sample has 100,000 to 150,000 clones; approximately 79% are singletons. Material for sequencing was PBMCs. The source of these receptors is a man under 40 in good health and CMV-seronegative. Both conserved end residues are part of each CDR3. D genes are given only for firm matches. Clone size is stated in some rows and not others, as once, few, many or a class when expanded.

clone_size	v_call	d_call	j_call	cdr3_nt	cdr3_aa
once	TRBV7-3	TRBD1	TRBJ1-5	TGTGCCAGCCCCAACCTCGGACAGGGGAAAGAGCCCCAGCATTTT	CASPNLGQGKEPQHF
-	TRBV4-2	TRBD2	TRBJ2-3	TGTGCCAGCAGCCAACTGCGGGGGGGAACAGATACGCAGTATTTT	CASSQLRGGTDTQYF
-	TRBV5-6	-	TRBJ2-7	TGTGCCAGCAGCTTGGGACAAGGATCCTACGAGCAGTACTTC	CASSLGQGSYEQYF
-	TRBV4-2	-	TRBJ2-3	TGTGCCAGCAGCCAAGGCGCCAGCGGCAACACAGATACGCAGTATTTT	CASSQGASGNTDTQYF
-	TRBV9	-	TRBJ2-3	TGTGCCAGCAGCGCCTTAGGCCGTGGGGGACATGTGAGGGATACGCAGTATTTT	CASSALGRGGHVRDTQYF
few	TRBV2	-	TRBJ2-2	TGTGCCAGCAGTGAAGTTGTAGGGGTGACCGGGGAGCTGTTTTTT	CASSEVVGVTGELFF
-	TRBV28	TRBD1	TRBJ2-7	TGTGCCAGCTTGGACAGGAGAAAGGATGAGCAGTACTTC	CASLDRRKDEQYF
-	TRBV7-8	-	TRBJ2-7	TGTGCCAGCAGCATAAAATACGGGAGCTTGCCTTACGAGCAGTACTTC	CASSIKYGSLPYEQYF
-	TRBV6-6	TRBD1	TRBJ1-1	TGTGCCAGCAGCCCCTGGGACAGGAGATTGAACACTGAAGCTTTCTTT	CASSPWDRRLNTEAFF
-	TRBV10-3	TRBD1	TRBJ2-3	TGTGCCATACCGGGACAGGGTGAAAATACGCAGTATTTT	CAIPGQGENTQYF
-	TRBV28	-	TRBJ2-5	TGTGCCAGCAGTTCCTTCGTGCGGTCCCGACGGACCCAGTACTTC	CASSSFVRSRRTQYF
once	TRBV11-2	TRBD1	TRBJ1-2	TGTGCCAGCAGCTCGGACAGGGGAAGCTATGGCTACACCTTC	CASSSDRGSYGYTF
-	TRBV28	TRBD1	TRBJ2-5	TGTGCCAGCAGTTCTCTGACAGGGGGGAAGATGGAGACCCAGTACTTC	CASSSLTGGKMETQYF
-	TRBV2	-	TRBJ1-5	TGTGCCAGCAGTGAAGTTTGGGGAGGCAATCAGCCCCAGCATTTT	CASSEVWGGNQPQHF
-	TRBV4-3	TRBD1	TRBJ1-5	TGCGCCAGCAGCCAAGAATGGGCAGGGGGCGCGCAGCCCCAGCATTTT	CASSQEWAGGAQPQHF
-	TRBV7-9	TRBD2	TRBJ2-1	TGTGCCAGCAGTTCTATAGCGGGGGAAGACTACAATGAGCAGTTCTTC	CASSSIAGEDYNEQFF
few	TRBV4-1	TRBD1	TRBJ2-5	TGCGCCAGCAGCCGCCTCGACAGGGACCAAGAGACCCAGTACTTC	CASSRLDRDQETQYF
-	TRBV28	-	TRBJ1-4	TGTGCCAGCAGTCCGGAGGAAAAACTGTTTTTT	CASSPEEKLFF
-	TRBV7-9	-	TRBJ1-1	TGTGCCAGCAGCTTATTAGGGGGGGACACTGAAGCTTTCTTT	CASSLLGGDTEAFF
few	TRBV5-1	-	TRBJ2-6	TGCGCCAGCAGCGATGTAACTTCTGGGGCCAACGTCCTGACTTTC	CASSDVTSGANVLTF
-	TRBV11-2	TRBD1	TRBJ2-7	TGTGCCAGCAGCTTAGATTTGGGTAGGGGGCCCCTCTCCTACGAGCAGTACTTC	CASSLDLGRGPLSYEQYF
-	TRBV28	-	TRBJ1-2	TGTGCCAGCAGTAATGCGTTGTATGGCTACACCTTC	CASSNALYGYTF
-	TRBV10-1	-	TRBJ1-3	TGCGCCAGCAGGGGGCCTACGGCGCCTGGAAACACCATATATTTT	CASRGPTAPGNTIYF
few	TRBV23-1	-	TRBJ2-7	TGCGCCAGCAGTCCCCTAGGGAGTCTAGTACGGCGGTCCCCCTACGAGCAGTACTTC	CASSPLGSLVRRSPYEQYF
-	TRBV7-2	TRBD2	TRBJ2-7	TGTGCCAGCAGCTTAGGGCGGACTAGCTACGAGCAGTACTTC	CASSLGRTSYEQYF